A selection of T cell receptor beta chains follows, all from one sample in a study of T cell repertoires in cytomegalovirus infection. TCRdb re-called the reads through MiXCR, storing one row per CDR3 protein. The sample yields around 200,000 distinct CDR3 sequences, 17% seen once. Sequenced: CD8+ T cells from PBMCs. The source is a human donor in good health (CMV status not recorded). Some clones in this sample may be carry-over from other donors' samples. Each CDR3 is given with its conserved first and last residue. D genes are given only for firm matches. Clone size is stated in some rows and not others, as once, few, many or a class when expanded.

j_call | cdr3_length | v_call | clone_size | d_call | cdr3_aa | cdr3_nt
TRBJ1-6 | 11 | TRBV10-1 | NA | NA | CASRGDGPLHF | TGCGCCAGCAGGGGAGACGGACCCCTCCACTTT
TRBJ2-1 | 16 | TRBV14 | NA | NA | CASSQARTLEHNEQFF | TGTGCCAGCAGCCAAGCTCGGACATTGGAGCACAATGAGCAGTTCTTC
TRBJ1-5 | 15 | TRBV29-1 | NA | TRBD1 | CSVRTGDYSNQPQHF | TGCAGCGTTCGGACAGGGGACTATAGCAATCAGCCCCAGCATTTT
TRBJ2-3 | 19 | TRBV6-5 | NA | TRBD2 | CASSYSPAGGTSSTDTQYF | TGTGCCAGCAGTTACTCCCCAGCGGGGGGGACCTCTAGCACAGATACGCAGTATTTT
TRBJ1-5 | 17 | TRBV12-5 | NA | TRBD1 | CASGLVWDRESNQPQHF | TGTGCTAGTGGTTTGGTGTGGGACAGGGAGAGCAATCAGCCCCAGCATTTT
TRBJ2-7 | 16 | TRBV11-3 | few | NA | CASSQGSEGITYEQYF | TGTGCCAGCAGCCAGGGGTCTGAGGGAATTACCTACGAGCAGTACTTC
TRBJ1-2 | 15 | TRBV4-2 | few | NA | CASSQETGSGGGYTF | TGTGCCAGCAGCCAAGAAACAGGGTCGGGTGGGGGCTACACCTTC
TRBJ1-2 | 12 | TRBV7-9 | NA | NA | CASSLTGHGYTF | TGTGCCAGCAGCTTAACAGGGCACGGCTACACCTTC
TRBJ1-1 | 15 | TRBV28 | many | NA | CASSLSGVLNTEAFF | TGTGCCAGCAGTTTATCGGGGGTACTGAACACTGAAGCTTTCTTT
TRBJ2-1 | 16 | TRBV7-6 | NA | TRBD2 | CASSFNLAGGLNEQFF | TGTGCCAGCAGCTTTAATCTAGCGGGGGGACTCAATGAGCAGTTCTTC
TRBJ2-3 | 14 | TRBV20-1 | once | TRBD2 | CSASRSGGAGTQYF | TGCAGTGCTAGTCGTAGCGGGGGGGCCGGTACGCAGTATTTT
TRBJ2-3 | 16 | TRBV11-2 | once | NA | CATSLDKRRGTDTQYF | TGTGCCACCAGTCTCGACAAACGGCGGGGCACAGATACGCAGTATTTT
TRBJ2-7 | 13 | TRBV6-2/TRBV6-3 | many | NA | CASGLEGINEQYF | TGTGCCAGCGGCCTTGAAGGGATCAACGAGCAGTACTTC
TRBJ2-7 | 13 | TRBV7-2 | NA | NA | CASSLRRAHEQYF | TGTGCCAGCAGCTTAAGACGAGCCCACGAGCAGTACTTC
TRBJ1-1 | 15 | TRBV6-6 | few | NA | CASSYGVERNTEAFF | TGTGCCAGCAGTTACGGAGTGGAGCGGAACACTGAAGCTTTCTTT
TRBJ1-2 | 17 | TRBV7-2 | few | NA | CASSLVGRPNGPYGYTF | TGTGCCAGCAGCTTAGTCGGGAGACCAAACGGACCCTATGGCTACACCTTC
TRBJ1-1 | 18 | TRBV7-8 | few | TRBD1 | CASSFPKGQGNTDTEAFF | TGTGCCAGCAGCTTTCCCAAGGGACAGGGGAATACGGACACTGAAGCTTTCTTT
TRBJ1-5 | 16 | TRBV6-2/TRBV6-3 | few | NA | CASSPPGEISNQPQHF | TGTGCCAGCAGTCCCCCGGGGGAAATTAGCAATCAGCCCCAGCATTTT
TRBJ2-7 | 13 | TRBV28 | NA | NA | CASSRGLPYEQYF | TGTGCCAGCAGTCGCGGTCTCCCCTACGAGCAGTACTTC
TRBJ1-2 | 16 | TRBV27 | NA | TRBD1 | CASSSARDRVHYGYTF | TGTGCCAGCAGTTCGGCTCGGGACAGGGTTCACTATGGCTACACCTTC
TRBJ2-3 | 18 | TRBV6-5 | NA | TRBD2 | CASSYPRTSGGAADTQYF | TGTGCCAGCAGTTACCCTCGGACTAGCGGGGGGGCTGCAGATACGCAGTATTTT
TRBJ2-2 | 15 | TRBV7-6 | NA | TRBD1 | CASSLRQGASGELFF | TGTGCCAGCAGCTTAAGGCAGGGGGCGTCCGGGGAGCTGTTTTTT
TRBJ2-7 | 14 | TRBV29-1 | NA | NA | CSVEMGDSTYEQYF | TGCAGCGTTGAAATGGGGGATTCAACCTACGAGCAGTACTTC
TRBJ1-1 | 14 | TRBV12-3/TRBV12-4 | NA | NA | CASSLKSGDTEAFF | TGTGCCAGCAGTTTAAAATCTGGGGACACTGAAGCTTTCTTT
TRBJ2-2 | 20 | TRBV5-4 | NA | TRBD2 | CASSPGASGGPLMRTGELFF | TGTGCCAGCAGCCCGGGCGCTAGCGGGGGGCCGCTTATGAGAACCGGGGAGCTGTTTTTT
TRBJ2-1 | 15 | TRBV20-1 | NA | TRBD2 | CSGDIGTRSGNEQFF | TGCAGTGGTGACATCGGGACTAGAAGCGGCAATGAGCAGTTCTTC
TRBJ1-5 | 15 | TRBV19 | NA | NA | CASIPGSGSNQPQHF | TGTGCCAGTATCCCTGGGAGTGGGAGCAATCAGCCCCAGCATTTT
TRBJ1-1 | 12 | TRBV29-1 | NA | NA | CSVQGIDTEAFF | TGCAGCGTTCAGGGGATCGACACTGAAGCTTTCTTT
TRBJ1-2 | 15 | TRBV14 | few | NA | CASSQGRMGGYGYTF | TGTGCCAGCAGCCAAGGTAGAATGGGAGGTTATGGCTACACCTTC
TRBJ1-6 | 14 | TRBV14 | few | NA | CASSPSGANSPLHF | TGTGCCAGCAGCCCGTCAGGGGCTAATTCACCCCTCCACTTT
TRBJ1-1 | 17 | TRBV7-9 | NA | TRBD1 | CASSLAESSGQGIEAFF | TGTGCCAGCAGCTTAGCAGAGTCATCGGGACAGGGGATTGAAGCTTTCTTT
TRBJ2-7 | 15 | TRBV4-1 | NA | NA | CASSQAHGLNWEQYF | TGCGCCAGCAGCCAAGCCCATGGACTCAATTGGGAGCAGTACTTC
TRBJ2-1 | 16 | TRBV6-2/TRBV6-3 | few | NA | CASSPRWASSYNEQFF | TGTGCCAGCAGTCCTCGGTGGGCCAGCTCCTACAATGAGCAGTTCTTC
TRBJ1-2 | 14 | TRBV28 | few | NA | CASSFNREVEGYTF | TGTGCCAGCAGTTTTAACAGGGAGGTAGAGGGCTACACCTTC
TRBJ1-3 | 18 | TRBV12-3/TRBV12-4 | many | NA | CASSLKHKAGDSGNTIYF | TGTGCCAGCAGTTTAAAGCACAAGGCAGGGGACTCTGGAAACACCATATATTTT
TRBJ2-7 | 15 | TRBV10-3 | few | NA | CAISESGRGMYEQYF | TGTGCCATCAGTGAGTCTGGCCGGGGTATGTACGAGCAGTACTTC
TRBJ1-4 | 14 | TRBV29-1 | NA | NA | CSVDSRDPGEKLFF | TGCAGCGTTGATAGTAGGGACCCGGGTGAAAAACTGTTTTTT
TRBJ1-3 | 14 | TRBV20-1 | NA | NA | CSARDEGLGNTIYF | TGCAGTGCTAGAGATGAAGGGCTTGGAAACACCATATATTTT
TRBJ1-5 | 16 | TRBV6-4 | NA | TRBD1 | CASLATRGPVDQPQHF | TGTGCCAGCTTAGCTACTAGGGGGCCGGTTGATCAGCCCCAGCATTTT
TRBJ1-2 | 14 | TRBV6-2/TRBV6-3 | few | TRBD1 | CASSGTGKYYGYTF | TGTGCCAGCAGCGGGACAGGGAAATATTATGGCTACACCTTC
TRBJ2-5 | 16 | TRBV5-4 | NA | NA | CASSATPGAWEETQYF | TGTGCCAGCAGCGCAACTCCAGGGGCGTGGGAAGAGACCCAGTACTTC
TRBJ1-1 | 13 | TRBV20-1 | NA | NA | CSARDVGDPPAFF | TGCAGTGCTAGAGATGTGGGAGACCCCCCAGCTTTCTTT
TRBJ1-1 | 17 | TRBV4-1 | few | TRBD1 | CASSQDTTGLLGLSAFF | TGCGCCAGCAGCCAAGATACGACAGGGCTGCTAGGGTTGTCAGCTTTCTTT
TRBJ1-5 | 15 | TRBV2 | few | NA | CASSEGVGIGQPQHF | TGTGCCAGCAGTGAAGGGGTGGGGATTGGGCAGCCCCAGCATTTT
TRBJ2-3 | 14 | TRBV6-4 | NA | NA | CASSGRAYRDTQYF | TGTGCCAGCAGTGGGAGAGCCTACCGAGATACGCAGTATTTT
TRBJ1-4 | 13 | TRBV7-3 | few | TRBD1 | CAKGTGEGEKLFF | TGTGCCAAAGGGACAGGGGAAGGTGAAAAACTGTTTTTT
TRBJ2-1 | 16 | TRBV14 | NA | TRBD2 | CASSQVSTSGEYEQFF | TGTGCCAGCAGCCAAGTCTCGACTAGCGGGGAATATGAGCAGTTCTTC
TRBJ2-7 | 11 | TRBV7-9 | few | NA | CASSATNEQYF | TGTGCCAGCAGCGCAACCAACGAGCAGTACTTC
TRBJ1-2 | 18 | TRBV6-5 | few | NA | CASSYSYHSQESVDGYTF | TGTGCCAGCAGTTACTCGTACCATTCCCAGGAGAGTGTCGATGGCTACACCTTC
TRBJ2-3 | 18 | TRBV11-1 | NA | TRBD1 | CASSLNRGTGGAPDTQYF | TGTGCCAGCAGCTTAAACCGAGGGACAGGTGGAGCCCCAGATACGCAGTATTTT
TRBJ1-5 | 14 | TRBV2 | many | TRBD1 | CASSHGQGNQPQHF | TGTGCCAGCAGCCACGGACAGGGCAATCAGCCCCAGCATTTT
TRBJ1-2 | 18 | TRBV7-9 | NA | NA | CASSLGPTEGRNRLGYTF | TGTGCCAGCAGCTTAGGCCCCACGGAGGGAAGGAATCGGTTAGGCTACACCTTC
TRBJ1-1 | 17 | TRBV7-2 | NA | NA | CASSLGDIWRGGTEAFF | TGTGCCAGCAGCTTAGGAGATATATGGAGGGGGGGCACTGAAGCTTTCTTT
TRBJ2-1 | 14 | TRBV7-2 | many | TRBD1 | CASSLGDRGDEQFF | TGTGCCAGCAGCTTAGGGGACAGGGGAGATGAGCAGTTCTTC
TRBJ1-1 | 15 | TRBV11-2 | NA | TRBD1 | CASSFSGGRNTEAFF | TGTGCCAGCAGCTTCTCAGGGGGGAGGAACACTGAAGCTTTCTTT
TRBJ2-1 | 16 | TRBV7-2 | few | NA | CASSLLGVVVLNEQFF | TGTGCCAGCAGCCTTCTAGGGGTTGTGGTATTGAATGAGCAGTTCTTC
TRBJ1-2 | 16 | TRBV7-8 | few | TRBD1 | CASSLGGGGQGSGYTF | TGTGCCAGCAGCTTGGGGGGAGGGGGACAGGGTTCCGGCTACACCTTC
TRBJ1-2 | 14 | TRBV6-4 | few | TRBD1 | CASSPGQGGYGYTF | TGTGCCAGCAGTCCGGGACAGGGAGGCTATGGCTACACCTTC
TRBJ2-7 | 15 | TRBV10-3 | many | TRBD1 | CAISDEGQGTYEQYF | TGTGCCATCAGTGATGAAGGACAGGGGACCTACGAGCAGTACTTC
TRBJ2-7 | 13 | TRBV5-1 | few | TRBD1 | CATRPGQSYEQYF | TGCGCCACCAGACCGGGACAGAGCTACGAGCAGTACTTC